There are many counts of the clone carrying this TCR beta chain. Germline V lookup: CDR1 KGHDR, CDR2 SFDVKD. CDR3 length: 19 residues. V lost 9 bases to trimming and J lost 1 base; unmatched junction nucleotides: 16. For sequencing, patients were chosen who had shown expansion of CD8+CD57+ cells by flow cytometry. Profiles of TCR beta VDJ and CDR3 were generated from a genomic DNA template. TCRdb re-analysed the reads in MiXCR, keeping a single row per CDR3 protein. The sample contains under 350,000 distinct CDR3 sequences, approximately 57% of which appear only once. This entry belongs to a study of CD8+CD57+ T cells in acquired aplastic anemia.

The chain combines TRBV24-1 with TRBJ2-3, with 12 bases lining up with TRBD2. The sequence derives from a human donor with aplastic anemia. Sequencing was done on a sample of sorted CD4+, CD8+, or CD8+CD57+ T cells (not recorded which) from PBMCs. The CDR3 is CATRSSGGAPDRGTDTQYF. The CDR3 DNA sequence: TGTGCCACCCGATCTAGCGGGGGGGCGCCGGACAGGGGCACAGATACGCAGTATTTT.